Listed here are 27 T cell receptor beta chains from one sample, sequenced in a study of blood T cell repertoires in COVID-19. The protocol was immunoSEQ multiplex PCR, while the TCRdb copy is restricted to in-frame clones and leaves out a portion. This table has about 190,000 clones, around 86% appearing once. The sample comprised peripheral blood. Receptor source: a man aged 40-55 years with acute or convalescent COVID-19.

V is TRBV7-8 and J is TRBJ2-7, with D perhaps matching TRBD1 (6 bases). CDR1 and CDR2 from the germline V gene are SGHVS and FQNEAQ. The CDR3 consists of 15 residues. Trimming cost V 5 bases and J 0 bases, with 14 bases left between them. Here the CDR3 DNA reads TGTGCCAGCAGCCTCGGGACACAGAGCTCCTACGAGCAGTACTTC. It yields the protein CASSLGTQSSYEQYF.

The genes are TRBV5-1 and TRBJ2-5, with D unresolved. The CDR3 totals 15 residues. Trimming left V 0 bases short and J 5 bases short, with 14 bases between. Germline V gene lookup returns CDR1 SGHRS and CDR2 YFSETQ. CDR3 DNA: TGCGCCAGCAGCTTGGAGGTCCGGGTTGAGGAGACCCAGTACTTC. It codes for CASSLEVRVEETQYF.

This chain links TRBV7-6 with TRBJ1-1; TRBD1 matches 8 bases. Unmatched junction bases numbered 4, after V lost 2 bases and J lost 5 bases. The length of the CDR3 is 14 residues. The germline gives CDR1 SGHVS, CDR2 FNYEAQ. As DNA, the CDR3 is TGTGCCAGCAGCTTATCCCAGGGGGCGACTGAAGCTTTCTTT. Protein sequence: CASSLSQGATEAFF.

The V and J genes are TRBV10-3 and TRBJ1-3; D uncertain. The CDR3 consists of 13 residues. Germline CDR1 ENHRY, CDR2 SYGVKD. Trimming cost V 8 bases and J 0 bases, with 8 bases left between them. The CDR3: CAIREASGNTIYF. The CDR3 bases are TGTGCCATCCGGGAAGCCTCTGGAAACACCATATATTTT.

The V gene is TRBV29-1, the J gene TRBJ2-7; D perhaps matches TRBD2 (5 bases). The CDR3 extends over 13 amino acids. V was cut by 5 bases and J by 2 bases, with 13 bases left in between. The germline V gene has CDR1 SQVTM and CDR2 ANQGSEA. The CDR3 sequence: CSVRGHSAYEQYF. In DNA form, the CDR3 reads TGCAGCGTTCGAGGGCATAGCGCCTACGAGCAGTACTTC.

The rearrangement joins TRBV6-1 to TRBJ2-1; D perhaps matches TRBD2 (6 bases). The CDR3 is made up of 12 amino acids. Trimming stripped 8 bases from V and 5 bases from J, with 10 bases between. Germline CDR1 and CDR2: MNHNS and SASEGT. CDR3 DNA: TGTGCCAGCGGGGGGTTACACAATGAGCAGTTCTTC. This encodes CASGGLHNEQFF.

This clone was seen a few times. The chain uses TRBV29-1 and TRBJ1-2, with 10 bases that match TRBD1. With V trimmed by 5 bases and J by 7 bases, 4 bases remained unmatched. From germline, CDR1 is SQVTM and CDR2 ANQGSEA. This CDR3 region has 12 residues. CDR3 protein: CSVTTGGFGYTF. Written as DNA, the CDR3 is TGCAGCGTTACGACAGGGGGCTTTGGCTACACCTTC.

In its sample, this clone was seen a few times. The CDR3 is CATSGGGNEQFF. The CDR3 bases are TGTGCCACCAGTGGGGGGGGCAATGAGCAGTTCTTC. The chain joins TRBV24-1 to TRBJ2-1; 7 positions match TRBD2. Germline CDR1 is KGHDR and CDR2 is SFDVKD. Germline trimming cut 5 bases from V and 6 bases from J; bases unmatched to any gene: 0. This CDR3 is 12 amino acids long.

The rearrangement uses TRBV24-1 and TRBJ2-3, with TRBD2 matching over 15 bases. This CDR3 has 17 residues. CDR1 and CDR2 (germline): KGHDR, SFDVKD. With 4 bases clipped from V and 5 bases from J, the junction kept 6 bases outside the gene matches. In nucleotides, the CDR3 is TGTGCCACCAGTGACCATGGACTAGCGGGGGGGGGAGATACGCAGTATTTT. Residues: CATSDHGLAGGGDTQYF.

The chain uses TRBV2 and TRBJ1-2, with D tentatively TRBD1 (6 bases). Germline-derived CDR1 and CDR2 are SNHLY and FYNNEI. Deletions cut 5 bases from V and 0 bases from J, with 13 bases between. The CDR3 is made up of 15 amino acids. This chain's CDR3 is CASSSGGPPNYGYTF. CDR3 nucleotide sequence: TGTGCCAGCAGTAGTGGGGGCCCACCTAACTATGGCTACACCTTC.

The chain uses TRBV7-9 and TRBJ2-2; a weak D match, TRBD2 (5 bases). This CDR3 contains 16 residues. V lost 4 bases and J lost 4, with 16 bases in between. The V gene's germline CDR1 is SEHNR and CDR2 FQNEAQ (reference sequence). The CDR3 here is CASSSWTGKITGELFF. The CDR3 nucleotides read TGTGCCAGCAGCTCCTGGACGGGAAAAATCACCGGGGAGCTGTTTTTT.

The gene calls are TRBV2 and TRBJ1-2, with 7 bases fitting TRBD1. J was trimmed by 8 bases and V by 10 bases; bases with no gene match: 13. This CDR3 comprises 13 residues. Germline V gives CDR1 SNHLY, CDR2 FYNNEI. CDR3 nucleotides: TGTGCCATCCGACAGACAGGGTTGAGCGGCTACACCTTC. Protein product: CAIRQTGLSGYTF.

This chain uses TRBV5-1 with TRBJ1-2; D gene unclear. This CDR3 region has 12 residues. The germline gives CDR1 SGHRS, CDR2 YFSETQ. Trimming removed 3 bases from V and 5 bases from J, with 8 bases in between. The CDR3 sequence: CASSYQRYGYTF. The CDR3 nucleotides read TGCGCCAGCAGCTATCAGCGTTATGGCTACACCTTC.

The CDR3 sequence: CASSRYLRQGGRRGEKLFF. The CDR3 DNA follows: TGTGCCAGCAGCCGCTATCTAAGACAGGGCGGAAGGCGCGGTGAAAAACTGTTTTTT. The chain links TRBV5-6 to TRBJ1-4; 7 bases are a match to TRBD1. Germline lookup yields CDR1 SGHDT and CDR2 YYEEEE. The CDR3 has 19 residues. Trimming cost V 4 bases and J 7 bases; bases outside gene matches: 22.

V is TRBV12-3 or TRBV12-4 and J is TRBJ2-1; D is ambiguous. Trimming shortened V by 1 base and J by 6 bases, and 7 bases separated the two germline ends. The CDR3 covers 13 residues. The CDR3 region has the DNA TGTGCCAGCAGTTTAGTCATACTCAATGAGCAGTTCTTC. Encoded protein: CASSLVILNEQFF.

Concerning this clone: At one boundary the junction diverges from the germline segment, which might be a read error. The chain has TRBV6-1 and TRBJ2-1; 8 bases are shared with TRBD2. Per the germline V gene, CDR1 is MNHNS and CDR2 is SASEGT. The length of the CDR3 is 11 residues. This chain's CDR3 is CASSEGTSWIF. The CDR3, as DNA: TGTGCCAGCAGTGAGGGGACTAGTTGGATCTTC.

The rearrangement links TRBV3-1 (or the pseudogene TRBV3-2) to TRBJ2-7; TRBD2 matches at 11 bases. V lost 1 base to trimming and J lost 2 bases; unmatched junction nucleotides: 4. This CDR3 is built from 16 residues. The germline gives CDR1 LGHDT, CDR2 YNNKEL (reference sequence). CDR3 coding DNA: TGTGCCAGCAGCCAAGGTCTAGCGGGGGGAACCTACGAGCAGTACTTC. Encoded protein: CASSQGLAGGTYEQYF.

V usage is TRBV11-3 and J usage is TRBJ2-2; no firm D call. Trimming removed 2 bases at V and 5 bases at J, with 6 bases between. Germline CDR1 and CDR2: SGHNT and YENEEA. The CDR3 has 13 amino acids. The CDR3, as DNA: TGTGCCAGCAGCTTACTCGGGACCGGGGAGCTGTTTTTT. It encodes CASSLLGTGELFF.

The chain is built from TRBV7-6 and TRBJ2-2; D possibly corresponds to TRBD2 (6 bases). Trimming removed 2 bases at V and 4 bases at J, with 26 bases between. This CDR3 region has 20 residues. Germline V CDR1 and CDR2: SGHVS, FNYEAQ. CDR3 sequence: CASSLRLEASGKGSTGELFF. The CDR3 DNA reads TGTGCCAGCAGCTTAAGACTAGAGGCTTCGGGGAAAGGTAGCACCGGGGAGCTGTTTTTT.

This clone was seen more than once but under ten times. This chain connects TRBV5-1 to TRBJ1-2; the match to TRBD1 covers 7 bases. This CDR3 contains 16 residues. The ends lost 0 bases at V and 7 bases at J; junction bases unmatched: 12. Germline values: CDR1 SGHRS, CDR2 YFSETQ. The DNA of the CDR3 is TGCGCCAGCAGCTTGGATTCACCGGGGCAGGGGGTTGGCTACACCTTC. Residues: CASSLDSPGQGVGYTF. The variable domain in full, with the rest retrieved from reference TRBV5-1 and TRBJ1-2, is KAGVTQTPRYLIKTRGQQVTLSCSPISGHRSVSWYQQTPGQGLQFLFEYFSETQRNKGNFPGRFSGRQFSNSRSEMNVSTLELGDSALYLCASSLDSPGQGVGYTFGSGTRLTVV.

This sequence joins TRBV18 and TRBJ2-6; 8 bases are a match to TRBD1. Unmatched junction bases numbered 5, after V lost 4 bases and J lost 0 bases. The CDR3 length is 17 residues. From germline, CDR1 is KGHSH and CDR2 LQKENI. Here the CDR3 reads CASSRGQGNSGANVLTF. CDR3 bases: TGTGCCAGCTCACGCGGACAGGGTAACTCTGGGGCCAACGTCCTGACTTTC.

This rearrangement joins TRBV12-3 or TRBV12-4 to TRBJ2-7, with TRBD2 as a possible D gene (5 bases). The ends were cut back, 8 bases at V and 2 bases at J, with 7 bases in the middle. CDR3 length: 11 residues. CDR3 sequence (DNA): TGTGCCAGCTCAGCGGCCTACGAGCAGTACTTC. This translates into CASSAAYEQYF.

This chain connects TRBV5-1 to TRBJ2-3; 9 positions match TRBD2. Germline V lookup: CDR1 SGHRS, CDR2 YFSETQ. J lost 5 bases, V lost 4 bases, and 8 bases had no gene match. This CDR3 comprises 15 residues. DNA for the CDR3: TGCGCCAGCAGCCCGGCTAGCGGGGTAATAGATACGCAGTATTTT. This gives the protein CASSPASGVIDTQYF. The full variable domain, in which reference TRBV5-1 and TRBJ2-3 provide the parts outside the CDR3, is KAGVTQTPRYLIKTRGQQVTLSCSPISGHRSVSWYQQTPGQGLQFLFEYFSETQRNKGNFPGRFSGRQFSNSRSEMNVSTLELGDSALYLCASSPASGVIDTQYFGPGTRLTVL.

The rearrangement joins TRBV5-8 to TRBJ2-7, with a tentative D call TRBD1 (6 bases). The CDR3 loop spans 13 amino acids. Germline V gene sequence: CDR1 SGHTS, CDR2 YDEGEE. V shed 1 base and J shed 1 base, with 6 bases lying between them. As DNA, the CDR3 is TGTGCCAGCAGCTTGCAGGGGTCCTACGAGCAGTACTTC. It is translated as CASSLQGSYEQYF.

With respect to this clone: This sample includes further DNA sequences coding for the same CDR3. The chain joins TRBV5-1 to TRBJ2-2; 10 bases are a match to TRBD1. V gave up 4 bases and J gave up 2 bases; unmatched junction bases: 2. Germline V CDR1 and CDR2: SGHRS, YFSETQ. The CDR3 consists of 15 residues. This chain's CDR3 is CASSGTGANTGELFF. DNA for the CDR3: TGCGCCAGCAGCGGGACAGGGGCTAACACCGGGGAGCTGTTTTTT.

The chain combines TRBV9 with TRBJ2-5; 8 nucleotides line up with TRBD2. The CDR3 is 16 residues long. Looked up from germline, CDR1 is SGDLS and CDR2 is YYNGEE. V was pared by 0 bases and J by 5 bases, with 9 bases of the junction left unmatched. Written as DNA, the CDR3 is TGTGCCAGCAGCGTAGGGATTAGCGGGGCGTTGGAGACCCAGTACTTC. This codes for CASSVGISGALETQYF.

V gene TRBV19 combines with J gene TRBJ1-2; D gene uncertain. The V gene lost 2 bases and the J gene lost 3 bases, with 13 bases spanning the gap. The CDR3 is 15 amino acids. Germline-derived CDR1 and CDR2 are LNHDA and SQIVND (reference sequence). Here the CDR3 DNA reads TGTGCCAGTAGTATACTCGACGGCGGCTACTATGGCTACACCTTC. Translated, it gives CASSILDGGYYGYTF.